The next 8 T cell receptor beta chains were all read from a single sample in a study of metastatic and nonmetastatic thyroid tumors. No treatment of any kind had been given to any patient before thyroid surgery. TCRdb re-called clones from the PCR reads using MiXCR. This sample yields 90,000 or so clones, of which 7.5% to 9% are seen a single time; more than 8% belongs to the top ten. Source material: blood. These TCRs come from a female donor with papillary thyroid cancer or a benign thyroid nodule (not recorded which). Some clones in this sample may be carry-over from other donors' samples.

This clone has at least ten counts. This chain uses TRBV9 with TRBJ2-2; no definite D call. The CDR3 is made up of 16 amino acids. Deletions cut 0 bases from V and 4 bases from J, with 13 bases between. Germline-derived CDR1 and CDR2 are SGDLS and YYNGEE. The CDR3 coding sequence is TGTGCCAGCAGCGTAGTAGGCTTACTGGGCACCGGGGAGCTGTTTTTT. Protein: CASSVVGLLGTGELFF. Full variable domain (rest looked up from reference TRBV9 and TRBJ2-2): DSGVTQTPKHLITATGQRVTLRCSPRSGDLSVYWYQQSLDQGLQFLIQYYNGEERAKGNILERFSAQQFPDLHSELNLSSLELGDSALYFCASSVVGLLGTGELFFGEGSRLTVL.

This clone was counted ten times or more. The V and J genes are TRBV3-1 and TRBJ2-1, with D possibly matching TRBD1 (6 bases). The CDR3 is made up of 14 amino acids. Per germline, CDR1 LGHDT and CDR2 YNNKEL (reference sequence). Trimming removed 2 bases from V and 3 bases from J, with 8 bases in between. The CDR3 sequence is CASSQSRGYNEQFF. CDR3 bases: TGTGCCAGCAGCCAATCCAGGGGCTACAATGAGCAGTTCTTC.

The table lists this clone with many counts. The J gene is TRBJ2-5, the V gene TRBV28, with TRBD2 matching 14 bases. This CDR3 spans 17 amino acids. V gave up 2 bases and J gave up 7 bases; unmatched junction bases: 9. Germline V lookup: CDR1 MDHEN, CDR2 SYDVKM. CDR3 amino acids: CASSLSWTSGGPRTQYF. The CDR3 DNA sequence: TGTGCCAGCAGTTTAAGCTGGACTAGCGGGGGGCCACGGACCCAGTACTTC.

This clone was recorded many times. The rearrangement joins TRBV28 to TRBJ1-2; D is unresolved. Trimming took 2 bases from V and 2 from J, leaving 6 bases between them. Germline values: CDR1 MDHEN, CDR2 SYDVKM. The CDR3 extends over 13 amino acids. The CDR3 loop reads CASSLSHNYGYTF. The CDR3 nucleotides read TGTGCCAGCAGTTTAAGTCACAACTATGGCTACACCTTC.

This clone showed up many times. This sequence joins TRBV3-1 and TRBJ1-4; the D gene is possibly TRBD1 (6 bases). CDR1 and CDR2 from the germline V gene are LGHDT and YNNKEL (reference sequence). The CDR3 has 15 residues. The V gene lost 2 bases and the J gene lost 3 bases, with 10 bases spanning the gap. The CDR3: CASSQLQGANEKLFF. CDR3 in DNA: TGTGCCAGCAGCCAATTACAGGGAGCTAATGAAAAACTGTTTTTT.

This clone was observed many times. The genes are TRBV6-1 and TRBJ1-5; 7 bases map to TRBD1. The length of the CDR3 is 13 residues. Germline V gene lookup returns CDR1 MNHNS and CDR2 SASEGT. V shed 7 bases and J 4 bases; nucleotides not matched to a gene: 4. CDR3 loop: CASKGALNQPQHF. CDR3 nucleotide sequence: TGTGCCAGCAAGGGGGCCTTGAATCAGCCCCAGCATTTT.

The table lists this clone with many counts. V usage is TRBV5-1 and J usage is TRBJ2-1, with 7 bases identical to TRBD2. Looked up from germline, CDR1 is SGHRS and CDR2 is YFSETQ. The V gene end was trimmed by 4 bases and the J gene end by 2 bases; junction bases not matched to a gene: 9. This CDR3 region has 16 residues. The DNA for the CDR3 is TGCGCCAGCAGCGCTCCCCCGGGACTAACCTACAATGAGCAGTTCTTC. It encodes CASSAPPGLTYNEQFF.

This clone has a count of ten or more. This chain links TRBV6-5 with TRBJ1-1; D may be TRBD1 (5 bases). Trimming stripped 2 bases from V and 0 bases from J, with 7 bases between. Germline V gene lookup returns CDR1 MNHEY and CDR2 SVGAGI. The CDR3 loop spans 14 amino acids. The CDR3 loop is CASSYGGMNTEAFF. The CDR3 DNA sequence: TGTGCCAGCAGTTACGGGGGGATGAACACTGAAGCTTTCTTT.